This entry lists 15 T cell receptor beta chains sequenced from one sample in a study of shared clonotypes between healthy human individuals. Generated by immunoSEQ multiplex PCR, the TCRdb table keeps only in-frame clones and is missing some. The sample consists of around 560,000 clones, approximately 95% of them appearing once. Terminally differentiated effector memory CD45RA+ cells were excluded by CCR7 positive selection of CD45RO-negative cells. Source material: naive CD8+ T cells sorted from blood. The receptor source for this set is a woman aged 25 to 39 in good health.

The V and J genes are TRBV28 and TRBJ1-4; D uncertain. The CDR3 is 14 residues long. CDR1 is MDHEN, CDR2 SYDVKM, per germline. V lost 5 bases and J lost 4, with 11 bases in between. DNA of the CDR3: TGTGCCAGCAGTATCCGGGCTCTTAATGAAAAACTGTTTTTT. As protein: CASSIRALNEKLFF.

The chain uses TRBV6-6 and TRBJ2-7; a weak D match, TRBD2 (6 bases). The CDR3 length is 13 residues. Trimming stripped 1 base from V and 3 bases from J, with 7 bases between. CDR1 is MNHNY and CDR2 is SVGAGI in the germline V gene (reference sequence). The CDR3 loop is CASSYLEGYEQYF. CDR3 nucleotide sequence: TGTGCCAGCAGTTACTTGGAGGGCTACGAGCAGTACTTC.

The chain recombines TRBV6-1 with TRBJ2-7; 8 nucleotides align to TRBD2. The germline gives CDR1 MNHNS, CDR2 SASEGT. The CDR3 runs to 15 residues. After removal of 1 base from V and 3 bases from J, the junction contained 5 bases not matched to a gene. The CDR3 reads CASSEVGLAGYEQYF. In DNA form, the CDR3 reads TGTGCCAGCAGTGAAGTAGGGCTAGCGGGCTACGAGCAGTACTTC.

CDR3 loop: CASSSGTLPLGSYEQYF. The CDR3 DNA reads as TGTGCCAGCAGTTCCGGGACTTTACCTCTAGGGAGCTACGAGCAGTACTTC. The V gene is TRBV7-9, the J gene TRBJ2-7; D is perhaps TRBD2 (6 bases). CDR1 and CDR2 (germline): SEHNR, FQNEAQ (reference sequence). Trimming took off 6 bases at V and 3 bases at J, with 24 bases between the two ends. The CDR3 totals 17 residues. Full variable domain (rest looked up from reference TRBV7-9 and TRBJ2-7): DTGVSQNPRHKITKRGQNVTFRCDPISEHNRLYWYRQTLGQGPEFLTYFQNEAQLEKSRLLSDRFSAERPKGSFSTLEIQRTEQGDSAMYLCASSSGTLPLGSYEQYFGPGTRLTVT.

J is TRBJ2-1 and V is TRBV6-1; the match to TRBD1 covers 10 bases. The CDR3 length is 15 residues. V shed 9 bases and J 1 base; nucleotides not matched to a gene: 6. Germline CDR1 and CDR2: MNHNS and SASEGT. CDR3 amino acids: CASNVGQGSYNEQFF. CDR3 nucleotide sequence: TGTGCCAGTAACGTGGGACAGGGGTCCTACAATGAGCAGTTCTTC.

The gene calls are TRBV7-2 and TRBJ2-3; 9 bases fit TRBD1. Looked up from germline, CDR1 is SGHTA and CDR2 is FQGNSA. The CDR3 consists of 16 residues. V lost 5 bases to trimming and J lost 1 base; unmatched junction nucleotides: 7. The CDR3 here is CASSQWGQGRTDTQYF. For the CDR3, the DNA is TGTGCCAGCAGCCAGTGGGGACAGGGCCGCACAGATACGCAGTATTTT.

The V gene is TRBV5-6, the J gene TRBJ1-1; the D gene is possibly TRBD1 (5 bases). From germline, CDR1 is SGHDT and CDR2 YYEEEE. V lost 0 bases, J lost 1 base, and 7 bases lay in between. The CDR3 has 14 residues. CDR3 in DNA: TGTGCCAGCAGCTTGGACGGACAGAACACTGAAGCTTTCTTT. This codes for CASSLDGQNTEAFF.

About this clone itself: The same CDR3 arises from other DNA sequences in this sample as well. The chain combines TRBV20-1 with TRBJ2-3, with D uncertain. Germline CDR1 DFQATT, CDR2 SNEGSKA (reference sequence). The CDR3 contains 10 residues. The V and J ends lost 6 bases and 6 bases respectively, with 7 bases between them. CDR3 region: CSAIEDTQYF. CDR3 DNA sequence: TGCAGTGCAATAGAGGATACGCAGTATTTT.

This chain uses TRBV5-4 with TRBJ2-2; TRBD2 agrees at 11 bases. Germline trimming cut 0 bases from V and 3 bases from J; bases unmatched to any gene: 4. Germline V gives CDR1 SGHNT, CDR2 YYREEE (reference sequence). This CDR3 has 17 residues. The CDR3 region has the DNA TGTGCCAGCAGCTTGGAAGTAGCGGGAGGGGACACCGGGGAGCTGTTTTTT. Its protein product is CASSLEVAGGDTGELFF.

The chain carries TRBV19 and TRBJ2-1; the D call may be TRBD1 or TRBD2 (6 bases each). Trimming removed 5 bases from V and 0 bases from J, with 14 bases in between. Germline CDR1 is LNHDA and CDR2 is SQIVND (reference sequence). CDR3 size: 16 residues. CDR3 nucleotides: TGTGCCAGTAGTTTAGGGGGGAGGCCCTCCTACAATGAGCAGTTCTTC. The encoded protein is CASSLGGRPSYNEQFF.

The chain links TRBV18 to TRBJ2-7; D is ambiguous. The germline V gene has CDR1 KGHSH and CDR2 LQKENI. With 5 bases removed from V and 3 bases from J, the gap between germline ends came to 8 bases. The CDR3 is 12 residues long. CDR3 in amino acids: CASSGRDYEQYF. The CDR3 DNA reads TGTGCCAGCTCAGGAAGGGACTACGAGCAGTACTTC.

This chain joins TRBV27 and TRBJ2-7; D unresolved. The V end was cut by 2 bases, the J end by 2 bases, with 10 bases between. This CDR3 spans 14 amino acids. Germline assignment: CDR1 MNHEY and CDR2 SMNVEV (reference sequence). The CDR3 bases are TGTGCCAGCAGTTTAGCACGCAGAGCCTACGAGCAGTACTTC. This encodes CASSLARRAYEQYF.

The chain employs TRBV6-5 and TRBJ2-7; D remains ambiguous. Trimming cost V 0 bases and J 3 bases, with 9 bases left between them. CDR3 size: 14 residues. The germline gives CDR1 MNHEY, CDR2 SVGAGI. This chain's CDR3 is CASSYSTGYYEQYF. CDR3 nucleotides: TGTGCCAGCAGTTACTCCACGGGCTACTACGAGCAGTACTTC.

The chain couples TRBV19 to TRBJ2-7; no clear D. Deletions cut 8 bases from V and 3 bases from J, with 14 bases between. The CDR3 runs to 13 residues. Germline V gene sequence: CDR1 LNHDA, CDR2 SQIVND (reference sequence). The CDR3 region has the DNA TGTGCCAGTGCTTGGCGGCCCGACTACGAGCAGTACTTC. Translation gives CASAWRPDYEQYF.

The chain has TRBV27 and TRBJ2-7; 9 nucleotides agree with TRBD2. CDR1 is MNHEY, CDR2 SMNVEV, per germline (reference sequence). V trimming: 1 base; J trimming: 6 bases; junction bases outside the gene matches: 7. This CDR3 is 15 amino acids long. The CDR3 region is CASSLFQAGGIEQYF. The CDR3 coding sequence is TGTGCCAGCAGTTTATTCCAAGCGGGAGGAATCGAGCAGTACTTC.